This TCR beta chain derives from a study of regulatory T cells in long-lasting Graves disease. Points from the study as a whole: Limited sample numbers may have lowered accuracy.

The CDR3 contains 15 residues. V was cut by 2 bases and J by 4 bases, with 12 bases left in between. Germline V gives CDR1 SGHTA, CDR2 FQGNSA. This clonotype was observed many times. Its antigen is not identified. Time point noted: newly diagnosed GD, antithyroid drugs for less than 3 months. Generation of the TCR library employed RNA extracted from PBMCs. Patients were from an endocrinology department in Xi'an, China. CDR3-region Arm-PCR and iRepertoire HTBI primers produced the TCR beta libraries. TCRdb re-called the multiplex PCR reads with MiXCR, one entry per CDR3 protein. Seen here are roughly 440,000 distinct CDR3 sequences, approximately 16% observed once, and the top ten hold about 25%. This sample was also put to use in a study of T cells in Graves' hyperthyroidism and ophthalmopathy.

This receptor was obtained from a woman between 18 and 29 years old with Graves disease. The sequenced sample was peripheral blood mononuclear cells (PBMCs), obtained at new diagnosis, from a patient treated with antithyroid drugs. The V gene is TRBV7-2, the J gene TRBJ2-1; D perhaps matches TRBD1 (6 bases). The CDR3 nucleotides read TGTGCCAGCAGCTTATCCGGACAGACTTACAATGAGCAGTTCTTC. It yields the protein CASSLSGQTYNEQFF.